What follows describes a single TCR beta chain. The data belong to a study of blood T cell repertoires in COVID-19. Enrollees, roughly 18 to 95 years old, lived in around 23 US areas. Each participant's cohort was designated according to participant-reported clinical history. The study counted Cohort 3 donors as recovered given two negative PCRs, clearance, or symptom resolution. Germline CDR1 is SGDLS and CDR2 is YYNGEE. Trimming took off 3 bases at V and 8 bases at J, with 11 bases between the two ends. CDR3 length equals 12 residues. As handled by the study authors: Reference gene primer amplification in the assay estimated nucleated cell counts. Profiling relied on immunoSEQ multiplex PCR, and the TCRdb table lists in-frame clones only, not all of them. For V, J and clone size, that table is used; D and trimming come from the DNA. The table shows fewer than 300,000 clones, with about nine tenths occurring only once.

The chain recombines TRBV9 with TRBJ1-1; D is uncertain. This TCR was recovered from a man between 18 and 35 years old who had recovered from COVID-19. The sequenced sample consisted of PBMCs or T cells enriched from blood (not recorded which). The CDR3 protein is CASSGGAGEAFF. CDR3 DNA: TGTGCCAGCAGCGGGGGAGCGGGAGAAGCTTTCTTT.